A single sample is the source of the 14 T cell receptor beta chains below, sequenced in a study of CD8 T cells in ankylosing spondylitis. Study-wide findings and caveats: A TCR beta motif made of about 8 highly homologous variants seemed typical of ankylosing spondylitis blood.

These TCRs are of unknown antigen specificity. TCRdb re-called the 5' RACE reads through MiXCR, storing one row per CDR3 protein. The data show approximately 400,000 distinct CDR3 sequences, roughly 26% seen once. Sequencing used blood, either unsorted or a sorted T cell fraction (not recorded which). These receptors were taken from a male donor with ankylosing spondylitis.

This clonotype showed up just a few times. The chain links TRBV20-1 to TRBJ1-5; D might be TRBD1 (5 bases). Germline CDR1 reads DFQATT; CDR2 reads SNEGSKA (reference sequence). Deletions cut 4 bases from V and 0 bases from J, with 10 bases between. The CDR3 has 14 residues. CDR3 protein: CSAIQEISNQPQHF. CDR3 in DNA: TGCAGTGCTATACAGGAAATTAGCAATCAGCCCCAGCATTTT.

This clonotype was seen more than once but under ten times. This rearrangement joins TRBV29-1 to TRBJ2-5, with D possibly TRBD1 on 5 matching bases. CDR3 length: 14 residues. Per germline, CDR1 SQVTM and CDR2 ANQGSEA. V lost 7 bases, J lost 2 bases, and 17 bases lay in between. CDR3 amino acids: CSAIPQVEQETQYF. The CDR3 nucleotides read TGCAGCGCTATCCCACAGGTTGAGCAAGAGACCCAGTACTTC.

This chain uses TRBV12-3 or TRBV12-4 with TRBJ1-6; TRBD1 is a possible D gene (6 bases). V was pared by 6 bases and J by 9 bases, with 18 bases between. The CDR3 spans 15 residues. In DNA, the CDR3 is TGTGCCAGCAGACAACAGGGTGCACTACGTTCACCCCTCCACTTT. Translating gives CASRQQGALRSPLHF.

This clonotype was observed many times. The CDR3 protein is CASSRRRAEAFF. The CDR3 nucleotides are TGTGCCTCCAGCAGAAGGCGGGCTGAAGCTTTCTTT. This sequence joins TRBV12-3 or TRBV12-4 and TRBJ1-1, with D uncertain. This CDR3 is 12 amino acids long. Trimming pared 11 bases from V and 6 bases from J, leaving 16 bases between.

This rearrangement joins TRBV20-1 to TRBJ2-3; 10 bases line up with TRBD2. The CDR3 totals 16 residues. The J segment lost 2 bases and the V segment lost 7 bases, leaving 12 bases of the junction unmatched. CDR1 is DFQATT and CDR2 is SNEGSKA in the germline V gene (reference sequence). The CDR3 loop is CSVETGTSENTDTQYF. In nucleotides, the CDR3 is TGCAGTGTCGAAACCGGGACTAGCGAAAACACAGATACGCAGTATTTT.

This clonotype appeared a few times. This chain joins TRBV5-1 and TRBJ2-2; D remains unclear. V lost 3 bases and J lost 5, with 14 bases in between. The CDR3 length is 15 residues. Looked up from germline, CDR1 is SGHRS and CDR2 is YFSETQ. CDR3 loop: CASSSDGPATGELFF. The CDR3, as DNA: TGCGCCAGCAGCTCGGACGGCCCGGCTACCGGGGAGCTGTTTTTT.

In this sample, this clonotype turned up a few times. The chain recombines TRBV2 with TRBJ2-7; D is undetermined. Trimming took 5 bases from V and 6 from J, leaving 17 bases between them. The CDR3 totals 14 residues. Germline V gene lookup returns CDR1 SNHLY and CDR2 FYNNEI. CDR3 in amino acids: CASSMERYPTEQYF. CDR3 bases: TGTGCCAGCAGTATGGAAAGATACCCTACCGAGCAGTACTTC.

The chain is built from TRBV19 and TRBJ2-7, with 9 positions matching TRBD1. This CDR3 is 13 amino acids long. The germline CDR1 and CDR2 sequences are LNHDA and SQIVND (reference sequence). The V segment lost 10 bases and the J segment 6 bases; nucleotides outside the gene matches: 10. The CDR3 reads CATSLGTGFEQYF. The CDR3 nucleotides read TGTGCCACCTCTCTGGGGACAGGGTTCGAGCAGTACTTC.

The rearrangement links TRBV9 to TRBJ1-6; 7 positions agree with TRBD1. This CDR3 spans 15 amino acids. With 4 bases clipped from V and 8 bases from J, the junction kept 9 bases outside the gene matches. The germline V gene encodes CDR1 SGDLS and CDR2 YYNGEE. CDR3 protein: CASSPQGQWDSPLHF. The CDR3 DNA sequence: TGTGCCAGCAGCCCACAGGGACAGTGGGATTCACCCCTCCACTTT. Together with reference TRBV9 and TRBJ1-6, the CDR3 gives the full variable domain: DSGVTQTPKHLITATGQRVTLRCSPRSGDLSVYWYQQSLDQGLQFLIQYYNGEERAKGNILERFSAQQFPDLHSELNLSSLELGDSALYFCASSPQGQWDSPLHFGNGTRLTVT.

V is TRBV10-3 and J is TRBJ1-6; D possibly corresponds to TRBD1 (5 bases). The CDR3 consists of 13 residues. V lost 6 bases and J lost 4, with 7 bases in between. Germline CDR1 and CDR2: ENHRY and SYGVKD. The CDR3, as DNA: TGTGCCATCAGAGACAGTTATAATTCACCCCTCCACTTT. Translated: CAIRDSYNSPLHF.

V and J are TRBV5-6 and TRBJ1-4, with D hard to call. Looked up from germline, CDR1 is SGHDT and CDR2 is YYEEEE. This CDR3 has 14 amino acids. The V gene lost 0 bases and the J gene lost 7 bases, with 10 bases spanning the gap. The CDR3, as DNA: TGTGCCAGCAGCTTGGAGAGAGGGAGTGAAAAACTGTTTTTT. Its translation: CASSLERGSEKLFF.

This clonotype has a count of ten or more. The V and J genes are TRBV5-1 and TRBJ2-3; maybe TRBD2 (5 bases). Trimming removed 2 bases from V and 2 bases from J, with 9 bases in between. Germline CDR1 reads SGHRS; CDR2 reads YFSETQ. There are 14 residues in the CDR3. The CDR3 reads CASSLAVPTDTQYF. CDR3 DNA sequence: TGCGCCAGCAGCTTAGCGGTTCCCACAGATACGCAGTATTTT.

The V and J genes are TRBV21-1 and TRBJ2-7; no DNA check was done on the table's D call, TRBD1. TRBV21-1 is an annotated pseudogene. The length of the CDR3 is 14 residues. The CDR3: CASRGTGISYEQYF. As DNA, the CDR3 is TGTGCCAGCAGAGGGACAGGGATTTCCTACGAGCAGTACTTC.

Many counts were recorded for this clonotype. The chain recombines TRBV11-2 with TRBJ2-1, with unresolved D. Between the trimmed V and J ends, which lost 1 base and 5 bases, there was a span of 12 bases. This CDR3 is 15 amino acids long. Germline CDR1 is SGHAT and CDR2 is FQNNGV. DNA of the CDR3: TGTGCCAGCAGCTTAGCACTGTCCACCAACAATGAGCAGTTCTTC. Translating it yields CASSLALSTNNEQFF.